This TCR beta chain was documented in a study of cytomegalovirus exposure and HLA in healthy donors. Comments on this clone: As yet, its antigen is unknown.

Study-wide findings and caveats: The study listed under 200 cytomegalovirus-associated TCR beta chains.

CDR3 size: 14 residues. Trimming shortened V by 6 bases and J by 4 bases, and 15 bases separated the two germline ends. Germline-derived CDR1 and CDR2 are SGDLS and YYNGEE. Clones were read by immunoSEQ multiplex PCR, and TCRdb kept only the in-frame ones, dropping some. The table records 120,000 or so clones, roughly 95% of them present only once. The origin of this receptor is a young man in good health and CMV-seronegative. The chain couples TRBV9 to TRBJ2-3, with D perhaps matching TRBD2 (7 bases). Sequencing was done on a sample of PBMCs. The DNA of the CDR3 is TGTGCCAGCACCCTGGGGGGGGGCGCAGATACGCAGTATTTT. This encodes CASTLGGGADTQYF.